This passage covers 31 T cell receptor beta chains from one sample sequenced in a study of CD8 T cells in ankylosing spondylitis. Each CDR3 protein gets one entry after TCRdb re-called the 5' RACE reads with MiXCR. The sample holds about 300,000 distinct CDR3 sequences; 11% are singletons and the top ten take around 10%. The specimen sequenced was blood, either unsorted or a sorted T cell fraction (not recorded which). The receptors stem from a female donor with ankylosing spondylitis or in good health (not recorded which).

This clonotype came up many times. The V call is TRBV27, the J call TRBJ1-5; D possibly corresponds to TRBD1 (6 bases). V lost 5 bases and J 1 base, leaving 12 bases between the germline ends. This CDR3 has 15 residues. Germline values: CDR1 MNHEY, CDR2 SMNVEV (reference sequence). CDR3 protein: CASSPRTVSNQPQHF. The CDR3 DNA reads TGTGCCAGCAGTCCGCGGACAGTGAGCAATCAGCCCCAGCATTTT.

This clonotype occurred a few times. The chain couples TRBV20-1 to TRBJ2-3; 8 nucleotides line up with TRBD2. This CDR3 comprises 13 residues. Per germline, CDR1 DFQATT and CDR2 SNEGSKA (reference sequence). Losses at the gene ends were 5 bases for V and 5 bases for J; bases not matched to a gene: 6. CDR3 sequence (DNA): TGCAGTGCTTGGCGGGGGGCGGGAGATACGCAGTATTTT. Translating gives CSAWRGAGDTQYF.

This clonotype was picked up a small number of times. The chain employs TRBV7-7 and TRBJ2-2; D perhaps matches TRBD1 (5 bases). This CDR3 comprises 14 residues. Trimming took off 1 base at V and 7 bases at J, with 10 bases between the two ends. CDR1 and CDR2 from the germline V gene are SSHAT and FNYEAQ (reference sequence). CDR3 sequence: CASSLEGNVGELFF. DNA of the CDR3: TGTGCCAGCAGCTTAGAGGGGAACGTCGGGGAGCTGTTTTTT.

The chain has TRBV12-3 or TRBV12-4 and TRBJ2-5; D unresolved. This CDR3 comprises 13 residues. The V gene lost 2 bases and the J gene lost 4 bases, with 8 bases spanning the gap. The CDR3 region has the DNA TGTGCCAGCAGTTTAAACAGAATAGAGACCCAGTACTTC. Encoded protein: CASSLNRIETQYF.

This sequence joins TRBV7-2 and TRBJ2-1; 9 positions match TRBD1. The CDR3 is 15 residues long. V shed 5 bases, J shed 6 bases, and the junction held 8 bases outside the gene matches. CDR1 is SGHTA, CDR2 FQGNSA, per germline. The CDR3 region has the DNA TGTGCCAGCAGCCCTGGACAGGGGAGGCCCAATGAGCAGTTCTTC. Its translation is CASSPGQGRPNEQFF.

This clonotype was seen repeatedly, ten times or more. As DNA, the CDR3 is TGCAGTGCTAATAGGGGGGCTTCTGGCTACACCTTC. Residues: CSANRGASGYTF. This sequence joins TRBV20-1 and TRBJ1-2; D might be TRBD1 (6 bases). Germline V gives CDR1 DFQATT, CDR2 SNEGSKA (reference sequence). V was trimmed by 4 bases and J by 7 bases, leaving 13 bases between them. The CDR3 loop spans 12 amino acids.

The V and J genes are TRBV7-2 and TRBJ2-2; D is unclear. Germline V gives CDR1 SGHTA, CDR2 FQGNSA. This CDR3 is 14 amino acids long. V shed 5 bases and J shed 7 bases, with 14 bases lying between them. The CDR3 loop is CASSESWFVGELFF. The CDR3 bases are TGTGCCAGCAGCGAATCATGGTTTGTCGGGGAGCTGTTTTTT.

This clonotype was seen repeatedly, ten times or more. The rearrangement uses TRBV6-6 and TRBJ2-3; D uncertain. The V end was cut by 2 bases, the J end by 4 bases, with 7 bases between. The CDR3 sequence is 13 residues long. Germline V gene lookup returns CDR1 MNHNY and CDR2 SVGAGI (reference sequence). The CDR3 is CASSYLEADTQYF. DNA of the CDR3: TGTGCCAGCAGTTACCTCGAGGCAGATACGCAGTATTTT.

This clonotype has ten or more counts. The chain has TRBV12-3 or TRBV12-4 and TRBJ1-5; no firm D call. This CDR3 spans 16 amino acids. V lost 1 base and J 3 bases, leaving 13 bases between the germline ends. The CDR3 protein is CASSLGGRPNNQPQHF. CDR3 in DNA: TGTGCCAGCAGTTTAGGAGGACGGCCTAACAATCAGCCCCAGCATTTT.

This clonotype has at least ten counts. The V and J genes are TRBV27 and TRBJ1-5; D may be TRBD1 (5 bases). CDR1 MNHEY and CDR2 SMNVEV come from the germline V gene (reference sequence). CDR3 length: 17 residues. Trimming removed 0 bases from V and 5 bases from J, with 17 bases in between. This chain's CDR3 is CASSLSARGSFHQPQHF. The CDR3 DNA reads TGTGCCAGCAGTTTATCCGCGCGGGGGTCCTTCCATCAGCCCCAGCATTTT.

The V gene is TRBV29-1, the J gene TRBJ2-1; maybe TRBD2 (6 bases). Germline loops: CDR1 SQVTM, CDR2 ANQGSEA. This CDR3 contains 15 residues. The ends were cut back, 4 bases at V and 0 bases at J, with 13 bases in the middle. CDR3 protein: CSVARGSGSYNEQFF. In DNA form, the CDR3 reads TGCAGCGTTGCTCGGGGGAGCGGCTCCTACAATGAGCAGTTCTTC.

The chain employs TRBV19 and TRBJ1-2; 8 bases line up with TRBD1. Germline V lookup: CDR1 LNHDA, CDR2 SQIVND (reference sequence). The CDR3 has 17 residues. V lost 4 bases and J lost 4; bases outside the gene matches: 14. DNA of the CDR3: TGTGCCAGTAGTACCGCCTCCAGGGGGCAGGGGAGCTATGGCTACACCTTC. Protein product: CASSTASRGQGSYGYTF.

This clonotype was observed a few times. V is TRBV20-1 and J is TRBJ1-2; no firm D call. Germline CDR1 reads DFQATT; CDR2 reads SNEGSKA (reference sequence). The length of the CDR3 is 10 residues. Trimming removed 6 bases at V and 6 bases at J, with 8 bases between. The CDR3 sequence: CSAQRNGYTF. CDR3 DNA: TGCAGTGCCCAGAGGAATGGCTACACCTTC.

Points on this clonotype: Since the CDR3 does not end with the conserved phenylalanine or tryptophan, this likely comes from a read error. The V gene is TRBV19, the J gene TRBJ2-7, with D unclear. The CDR3 consists of 13 residues. V was cut by 5 bases and J by 2 bases, with 10 bases left in between. Germline CDR1 is LNHDA and CDR2 is SQIVND (reference sequence). The CDR3 DNA follows: TGTGCCAGTAGTTTCGGCTCCCCCTACGAGCAGTACTGC. Translation: CASSFGSPYEQYC.

The sample holds many counts of this clonotype. The chain couples TRBV24-1 to TRBJ2-1, with 9 bases identical to TRBD2. The V and J ends lost 4 bases and 10 bases, in that order; junction bases with no gene match: 7. CDR3 length equals 14 residues. Germline CDR1 reads KGHDR; CDR2 reads SFDVKD. The CDR3 spells CATSETRGLAEQFF. CDR3 coding DNA: TGTGCCACCAGTGAGACCCGTGGACTAGCGGAGCAGTTCTTC.

The sample holds a few counts of this clonotype. The CDR3: CASSFRGTYEQYF. The CDR3 coding sequence is TGTGCCAGCAGCTTCAGGGGTACCTACGAGCAGTACTTC. The V gene is TRBV7-2, the J gene TRBJ2-7; a weak D match, TRBD1 (6 bases). The germline gives CDR1 SGHTA, CDR2 FQGNSA. Trimming left V 3 bases short and J 2 bases short, with 8 bases between. The CDR3 is made up of 13 amino acids.

This clonotype was seen at least ten times. This chain uses TRBV20-1 with TRBJ1-1; D may be TRBD1 (5 bases). Germline V lookup: CDR1 DFQATT, CDR2 SNEGSKA (reference sequence). This CDR3 is 16 amino acids long. V gave up 3 bases and J gave up 0 bases, with 17 bases separating them. This CDR3 reads CSASPDRLAMNTEAFF. Written as DNA, the CDR3 is TGCAGTGCTAGCCCCGACAGACTGGCGATGAACACTGAAGCTTTCTTT.

Remarks on this clonotype: Given a much more abundant clone one base away, this may be a read error. The gene calls are TRBV6-1 and TRBJ2-3, with D perhaps matching TRBD2 (5 bases). V lost 6 bases and J 1 base, leaving 14 bases between the germline ends. Germline loops: CDR1 MNHNS, CDR2 SASEGT. The CDR3 contains 15 residues. The CDR3 loop is CASRATSGCTDTQYF. The CDR3 coding sequence is TGTGCCAGCAGGGCCACTAGTGGATGCACAGATACGCAGTATTTT.

This clonotype was picked up a small number of times. V and J are TRBV12-3 or TRBV12-4 and TRBJ2-3; no clear D. The CDR3 is made up of 15 amino acids. V was cut by 0 bases and J by 2 bases, with 9 bases left in between. CDR3 region: CASSLAPVDTDTQYF. The CDR3 DNA is TGTGCCAGCAGTTTAGCTCCGGTTGACACAGATACGCAGTATTTT.

This CDR3 reads CASSRGLDEKLFF. CDR3 DNA: TGTGCCAGCTCAAGAGGTTTGGACGAAAAACTGTTTTTT. J is TRBJ1-4 and V is TRBV18; D is unresolved. The V gene lost 5 bases and the J gene lost 8 bases, with 12 bases spanning the gap. The CDR3 is made up of 13 amino acids. Per germline, CDR1 KGHSH and CDR2 LQKENI.

This clonotype has only a few counts. The chain has TRBV20-1 and TRBJ2-1, with TRBD2 identical over 12 bases. Germline V gives CDR1 DFQATT, CDR2 SNEGSKA (reference sequence). This CDR3 has 15 residues. The V and J ends lost 7 bases and 7 bases, in that order; junction bases with no gene match: 11. Here the CDR3 DNA reads TGCAGTGGGACTAGCGGGGTGATTTCACAGAATGAGCAGTTCTTC. It is translated as CSGTSGVISQNEQFF.

DNA for the CDR3: TGTGCCAGCAGCCCCCTGGGAGGGGGCGAAGGGAACACCGGGGAGCTGTTTTTT. Translated, it gives CASSPLGGGEGNTGELFF. The chain joins TRBV4-2 to TRBJ2-2; perhaps D is TRBD1 or TRBD2 (7 bases each). The length of the CDR3 is 18 residues. V was cut by 4 bases and J by 1 base, with 19 bases left in between. CDR1 LGHNA and CDR2 YNFKEQ come from the germline V gene.

This clonotype came up a few times. The chain employs TRBV10-3 and TRBJ2-5, with D perhaps matching TRBD2 (7 bases). CDR1 is ENHRY and CDR2 is SYGVKD in the germline V gene. The CDR3 sequence is 14 residues long. V lost 3 bases to trimming and J lost 1 base, with 9 bases between them. The CDR3 is CAISERGAQETQYF. The CDR3 region has the DNA TGTGCCATCAGTGAACGGGGGGCCCAAGAGACCCAGTACTTC.

The V and J genes are TRBV7-2 and TRBJ1-2; 8 bases are a match to TRBD1. Unmatched junction bases numbered 9, after V lost 5 bases and J lost 4 bases. The CDR3 is 15 amino acids. The germline V gene has CDR1 SGHTA and CDR2 FQGNSA. DNA of the CDR3: TGTGCCAGCAGCGGGACGGGACAGGCTCCCTATGGCTACACCTTC. This encodes CASSGTGQAPYGYTF.

This clonotype has ten or more counts. V is TRBV20-1 and J is TRBJ2-3, with TRBD2 matching over 11 bases. V lost 3 bases, J lost 3 bases, and 5 bases stayed unmatched. Germline loops: CDR1 DFQATT, CDR2 SNEGSKA (reference sequence). The CDR3 is 15 residues long. The CDR3 loop is CSARPTSGVTDTQYF. In nucleotides, the CDR3 is TGCAGTGCTAGGCCGACTAGCGGGGTGACAGATACGCAGTATTTT.

This clonotype was detected many times. The chain employs TRBV20-1 and TRBJ2-5; the D gene is possibly TRBD2 (7 bases). V lost 3 bases, J lost 4 bases, and 15 bases lay in between. The CDR3 covers 14 residues. CDR1 DFQATT and CDR2 SNEGSKA come from the germline V gene (reference sequence). CDR3 DNA: TGCAGTGCTAGTGCCGGGGGGCCAGGAGAGACCCAGTACTTC. Translated: CSASAGGPGETQYF.

At least ten counts were recorded for this clonotype. This sequence joins TRBV15 and TRBJ2-3; 7 nucleotides align to TRBD2. Looked up from germline, CDR1 is LNHNV and CDR2 is YYDKDF (reference sequence). After removal of 2 bases from V and 7 bases from J, the junction contained 21 bases not matched to a gene. CDR3 length: 19 residues. The CDR3 DNA follows: TGTGCCACCAGCAGACCCAAGGACCCCCGGGACTACCACGGGAATACGCAGTATTTT. Its protein is CATSRPKDPRDYHGNTQYF. Full variable domain (remainder filled in from reference TRBV15 and TRBJ2-3): DAMVIQNPRYQVTQFGKPVTLSCSQTLNHNVMYWYQQKSSQAPKLLFHYYDKDFNNEADTPDNFQSRRPNTSFCFLDIRSPGLGDTAMYLCATSRPKDPRDYHGNTQYFGPGTRLTVL.

This clonotype has a count of ten or more. V is TRBV12-3 or TRBV12-4 and J is TRBJ2-2; D gene unclear. The ends were cut back, 1 base at V and 9 bases at J, with 3 bases in the middle. The CDR3 runs 11 residues. CDR3 loop: CASSLGRELFF. For the CDR3, the DNA is TGTGCCAGCAGTTTAGGTCGGGAGCTGTTTTTT.

In this sample, this clonotype turned up many times. V usage is TRBV5-1 and J usage is TRBJ1-1; D not resolved. Deletions cut 2 bases from V and 1 base from J, with 18 bases between. Per germline, CDR1 SGHRS and CDR2 YFSETQ. CDR3 length: 17 residues. The DNA for the CDR3 is TGCGCCAGCAGCTTAGGGCCAGGCGGAAGCTCGAACACTGAAGCTTTCTTT. It encodes CASSLGPGGSSNTEAFF.

In this sample, this clonotype turned up many times. The V call is TRBV5-1, the J call TRBJ2-2; D remains ambiguous. The germline V gene has CDR1 SGHRS and CDR2 YFSETQ. CDR3 length: 15 amino acids. V lost 0 bases, J lost 8 bases, and 14 bases lay in between. CDR3 sequence: CASSLELAGGGELFF. The CDR3 nucleotides are TGCGCCAGCAGCTTGGAGTTGGCCGGTGGAGGGGAGCTGTTTTTT.

The rearrangement uses TRBV28 and TRBJ2-7; 8 bases align to TRBD2. The V and J ends lost 7 bases and 1 base, in that order; junction bases with no gene match: 6. The CDR3 runs 14 residues. Germline CDR1 is MDHEN and CDR2 is SYDVKM. The CDR3 DNA reads as TGTGCCAGCACCTGGACTAGCCCTTCCTACGAGCAGTACTTC. The encoded protein is CASTWTSPSYEQYF.